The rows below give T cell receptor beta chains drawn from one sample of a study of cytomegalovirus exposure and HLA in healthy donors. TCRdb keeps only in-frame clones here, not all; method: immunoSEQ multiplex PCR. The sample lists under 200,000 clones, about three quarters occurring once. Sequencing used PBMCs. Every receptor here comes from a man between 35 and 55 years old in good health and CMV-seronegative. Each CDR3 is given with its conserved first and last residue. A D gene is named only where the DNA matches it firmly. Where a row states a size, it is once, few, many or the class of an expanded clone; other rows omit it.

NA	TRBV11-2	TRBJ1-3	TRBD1	CASSKQGAPGNTIYF	TGTGCCAGCAGCAAACAGGGGGCACCTGGAAACACCATATATTTT
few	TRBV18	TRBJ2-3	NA	CASSPPATSTDTQYF	TGTGCCAGCTCACCCCCTGCCACAAGCACAGATACGCAGTATTTT
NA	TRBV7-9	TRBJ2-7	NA	CASTPWGSPAYEQYF	TGTGCCAGCACCCCTTGGGGCTCCCCGGCCTACGAGCAGTACTTC
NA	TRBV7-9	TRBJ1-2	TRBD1	CASSLRDSYGYTF	TGTGCCAGCAGCCTCCGGGACAGCTATGGCTACACCTTC
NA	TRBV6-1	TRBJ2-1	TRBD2	CASSPSGTNNEQFF	TGTGCCAGCAGTCCGAGCGGGACTAACAATGAGCAGTTCTTC
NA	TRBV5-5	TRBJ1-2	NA	CASSPQVRDYGYTF	TGTGCCAGCAGCCCGCAGGTTAGAGACTATGGCTACACCTTC
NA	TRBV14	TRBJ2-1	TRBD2	CASSHLPGLAASNEQFF	TGTGCCAGCAGCCACCTTCCGGGACTAGCGGCGTCCAATGAGCAGTTCTTC
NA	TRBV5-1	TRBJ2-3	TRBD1	CASSSGQAITDTQYF	TGCGCCAGCAGCTCGGGACAGGCCATCACAGATACGCAGTATTTT
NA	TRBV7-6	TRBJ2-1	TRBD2	CASSLGGLAMNEQFF	TGTGCCAGCAGCTTAGGGGGACTAGCGATGAATGAGCAGTTCTTC
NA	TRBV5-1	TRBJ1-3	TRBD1	CASSSGQGSLNSGNTIYF	TGCGCCAGCAGCTCGGGACAGGGAAGCCTAAACTCTGGAAACACCATATATTTT
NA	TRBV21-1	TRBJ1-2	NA	CASSKVWARTPINYGYTF	TGTGCCAGCAGCAAAGTTTGGGCCCGGACACCTATTAACTATGGCTACACCTTC